Included here is one T cell receptor beta chain sequence, with context. Its specificity is unknown. The data were taken from a study of Tregs in tolerant kidney transplant recipients. On the study more broadly: Sorting of CD4+CD25+CD127- cells followed approximately three-day belatacept mixed lymphocyte reactions, sometimes with roughly 5-day graft donor restimulation. Recipient cells were told from donor cells by antibody staining. General study findings and limits: No direct test of biological reproducibility was done here.

Data came from immunoSEQ multiplex PCR; TCRdb stores just in-frame clones and leaves some out. The sample lists approximately 17,000 clones, around 55% occurring once. The CDR3 loop spans 15 amino acids. Per the germline V gene, CDR1 is KGHSH and CDR2 is LQKENI. V was pared by 5 bases and J by 5 bases, with 2 bases of the junction left unmatched. The clonotype originates from a human donor in good health. The chain is built from TRBV18 and TRBJ1-6; 11 nucleotides line up with TRBD1. The sample taken for sequencing was Tregs from blood cultured with allogeneic cells. The CDR3 reads CASSWGQGDNSPLHF. The CDR3 bases are TGTGCCAGCTCATGGGGACAGGGGGATAATTCACCCCTCCACTTT. Supplemented by reference TRBV18 and TRBJ1-6, the full variable domain reads NAGVMQNPRHLVRRRGQEARLRCSPMKGHSHVYWYRQLPEEGLKFMVYLQKENIIDESGMPKERFSAEFPKEGPSILRIQQVVRGDSAAYFCASSWGQGDNSPLHFGNGTRLTVT.